This T cell receptor (beta chain) is from a study of response to subunit inactivated influenza vaccine. This clonotype occurred a few times. Antigen unknown. Regarding the study as a whole: The study's authors posited that every seasonal influenza vaccination enlists few new T cells.

TCRdb redid the calling of the RT-PCR reads with MiXCR, one entry per CDR3 protein. Of 650,000 to 800,000 distinct CDR3 sequences listed, under 20% are singletons. Trimming stripped 2 bases from V and 3 bases from J, with 11 bases between. In germline, CDR1 is SGHAT, CDR2 FQNNGV. This CDR3 has 15 residues. This chain uses TRBV11-2 with TRBJ2-1; TRBD2 might be the D (6 bases). This receptor was taken from a man aged 45-60 years who received an inactivated influenza vaccine. The sample was PBMCs from blood, taken roughly 5 days after vaccination. CDR3: CASSLFSGSYNEQFF. For the CDR3, the DNA is TGTGCCAGCAGCTTATTCTCCGGGAGCTACAATGAGCAGTTCTTC.